Sequencing of this TCR beta chain was carried out in a study of post-analysis software for immune sequencing data. Study-level information: Patients had relapsing-remitting, secondary progressive or progressive-relapsing multiple sclerosis; some lacked subtype.

Unique molecular identifiers tagged the TCR beta cDNA libraries. It was from roughly 1 to 10 million T cells that some 460,000 cDNA molecules came. TCRdb processed the PCR reads anew with MiXCR; each CDR3 protein has one entry. The sample records roughly 800,000 distinct CDR3 sequences, just over 45% being singletons. Findings and limits, study-wide: Samples prepared in the same batch strongly co-clustered by F measure. Multiple sclerosis was associated with a significant reduction in normalized Chao1 diversity relative to controls. Patients used roughly five TRBV segments, including TRBV5-6, TRBV5-1 and TRBV20-1, more often than controls.

This clonotype was counted a few times. Its antigen remains unidentified. This CDR3 has 16 amino acids. Germline V gene sequence: CDR1 SQVTM, CDR2 ANQGSEA. V was cut by 4 bases and J by 0 bases, with 19 bases left in between. The clonotype comes from a girl under 18 with multiple sclerosis. The specimen was blood. The J gene is TRBJ2-7, the V gene TRBV29-1, with D uncertain. CDR3 DNA sequence: TGCAGCGTTGCTCTAGGGCTAACTCGAAGCTCCTACGAGCAGTACTTC. Its protein product is CSVALGLTRSSYEQYF.